Listed below are T cell receptor beta chains from one sample, sequenced in a study of cytotoxic CD8 clonotypes in ibrutinib-treated CLL. The data were produced by immunoSEQ multiplex PCR, yet TCRdb's version contains in-frame clones alone and is incomplete. This sample has about 200,000 clones, with around 72% found just once. The material sequenced was PBMCs, taken after 24 months of ibrutinib treatment. The receptor source for this set is a human donor with chronic lymphocytic leukemia. CDR3s include the opening cysteine and the closing phenylalanine or tryptophan. Each record gives: D gene, J gene, V gene, CDR3 length, clone size, CDR3 protein, CDR3 DNA. A D gene is named only where the DNA matches it firmly. Clone size is not always given. Where it is, it says once, few, many or a class for expanded clones.

d_gene: -; j_gene: TRBJ2-3; v_gene: TRBV11-2; len: 15; abundance: once; CDR3aa: CASSLVGRVGDTQYF; CDR3nt: TGTGCCAGCAGCTTAGTCGGCAGGGTTGGAGATACGCAGTATTTT
d_gene: TRBD2; j_gene: TRBJ2-7; v_gene: TRBV4-2; len: 15; abundance: many; CDR3aa: CASSLGTSGSYEQYF; CDR3nt: TGTGCCAGCAGCCTCGGGACTAGCGGGTCCTACGAGCAGTACTTC
d_gene: TRBD2; j_gene: TRBJ2-1; v_gene: TRBV5-1; len: 15; abundance: -; CDR3aa: CASSSGTSGVDEQFF; CDR3nt: TGCGCCAGCAGCTCCGGGACTAGCGGGGTGGATGAGCAGTTCTTC
d_gene: TRBD2; j_gene: TRBJ2-7; v_gene: TRBV10-1; len: 14; abundance: -; CDR3aa: CASSPGLAGVEQYF; CDR3nt: TGCGCCAGCAGTCCGGGGCTAGCGGGAGTTGAGCAGTACTTC
d_gene: -; j_gene: TRBJ1-1; v_gene: TRBV10-3; len: 14; abundance: many; CDR3aa: CATSQGWKDTEAFF; CDR3nt: TGTGCCACCAGCCAGGGGTGGAAGGACACTGAAGCTTTCTTT
d_gene: -; j_gene: TRBJ2-1; v_gene: TRBV11-2; len: 14; abundance: -; CDR3aa: CASSFGSSYNEQFF; CDR3nt: TGTGCCAGCAGCTTTGGTAGCAGCTACAATGAGCAGTTCTTC
d_gene: TRBD2; j_gene: TRBJ2-2; v_gene: TRBV9; len: 18; abundance: -; CDR3aa: CASSVGTSGAANTGELFF; CDR3nt: TGTGCCAGCAGCGTAGGAACTAGCGGGGCCGCGAACACCGGGGAGCTGTTTTTT
d_gene: -; j_gene: TRBJ1-2; v_gene: TRBV27; len: 14; abundance: -; CDR3aa: CASRSPGTREGYTF; CDR3nt: TGTGCCAGCAGATCCCCGGGTACAAGGGAAGGCTACACCTTC
d_gene: -; j_gene: TRBJ2-1; v_gene: TRBV5-1; len: 13; abundance: -; CDR3aa: CASSLDPGNEQFF; CDR3nt: TGCGCCAGCAGCTTGGACCCCGGCAATGAGCAGTTCTTC
d_gene: -; j_gene: TRBJ2-5; v_gene: TRBV28; len: 12; abundance: -; CDR3aa: CASRVGQETQYF; CDR3nt: TGTGCCAGCCGAGTGGGGCAAGAGACCCAGTACTTC
d_gene: -; j_gene: TRBJ2-3; v_gene: TRBV7-9; len: 13; abundance: -; CDR3aa: CASSLATRDTQYF; CDR3nt: TGTGCCAGCAGCTTAGCGACAAGAGATACGCAGTATTTT
d_gene: -; j_gene: TRBJ2-5; v_gene: TRBV5-1; len: 11; abundance: -; CDR3aa: CASRSAETQYF; CDR3nt: TGCGCCAGCAGGTCAGCGGAGACCCAGTACTTC
d_gene: -; j_gene: TRBJ1-5; v_gene: TRBV4-1; len: 16; abundance: -; CDR3aa: CASSQTRGGGHQPQHF; CDR3nt: TGCGCCAGCAGCCAGACTCGCGGTGGGGGGCATCAGCCCCAGCATTTT
d_gene: -; j_gene: TRBJ2-5; v_gene: TRBV27; len: 13; abundance: few; CDR3aa: CASSLLVGETQYF; CDR3nt: TGTGCCAGCAGTTTACTAGTGGGCGAGACCCAGTACTTC
d_gene: -; j_gene: TRBJ1-2; v_gene: TRBV7-6; len: 14; abundance: -; CDR3aa: CASSYLQGRHGYTF; CDR3nt: TGTGCCAGCAGCTACCTACAGGGTAGGCATGGCTACACCTTC
d_gene: -; j_gene: TRBJ2-7; v_gene: TRBV30; len: 14; abundance: -; CDR3aa: CAWSRDPPAYEQYF; CDR3nt: TGTGCCTGGAGCCGAGACCCACCAGCCTACGAGCAGTACTTC
d_gene: TRBD1; j_gene: TRBJ2-3; v_gene: TRBV28; len: 16; abundance: -; CDR3aa: CASRDNTGAGTDTQYF; CDR3nt: TGTGCCAGCAGGGATAACACAGGGGCTGGCACAGATACGCAGTATTTT
d_gene: -; j_gene: TRBJ2-7; v_gene: TRBV25-1; len: 12; abundance: -; CDR3aa: CASEDGTPLQYF; CDR3nt: TGTGCCAGCGAAGATGGGACACCTTTGCAGTACTTC
d_gene: -; j_gene: TRBJ1-1; v_gene: TRBV28; len: 11; abundance: -; CDR3aa: CAGSTETKAFF; CDR3nt: TGTGCCGGATCGACAGAAACCAAAGCTTTCTTT
d_gene: -; j_gene: TRBJ1-4; v_gene: TRBV18; len: 17; abundance: -; CDR3aa: CASSQTQGYATNEKLFF; CDR3nt: TGTGCCAGCTCCCAAACTCAGGGCTATGCAACTAATGAAAAACTGTTTTTT
d_gene: -; j_gene: TRBJ2-7; v_gene: TRBV6-5; len: 14; abundance: -; CDR3aa: CASRPAGGPYEQYF; CDR3nt: TGTGCCAGCAGACCCGCGGGCGGACCCTACGAGCAGTACTTC
d_gene: -; j_gene: TRBJ1-1; v_gene: TRBV10-2; len: 11; abundance: few; CDR3aa: CASRQGVEAFF; CDR3nt: TGCGCCAGCAGACAGGGAGTTGAAGCTTTCTTT
d_gene: -; j_gene: TRBJ1-1; v_gene: TRBV27; len: 14; abundance: -; CDR3aa: CASSLGNLGTEAFF; CDR3nt: TGTGCCAGCAGTTTAGGGAATCTAGGAACTGAAGCTTTCTTT
d_gene: TRBD1; j_gene: TRBJ2-1; v_gene: TRBV18; len: 15; abundance: -; CDR3aa: CASSPGQGYYNEQFF; CDR3nt: TGTGCCAGCTCACCAGGACAGGGGTATTACAATGAGCAGTTCTTC
d_gene: TRBD2; j_gene: TRBJ2-1; v_gene: TRBV5-6; len: 15; abundance: -; CDR3aa: CASSFRLAGGREQFF; CDR3nt: TGTGCCAGCAGCTTTCGACTAGCGGGAGGGCGTGAGCAGTTCTTC
d_gene: -; j_gene: TRBJ1-2; v_gene: TRBV10-3; len: 14; abundance: -; CDR3aa: CAISESVRAYGYTF; CDR3nt: TGTGCCATCAGTGAGTCGGTCAGGGCATATGGCTACACCTTC
d_gene: TRBD1; j_gene: TRBJ1-1; v_gene: TRBV7-6; len: 15; abundance: few; CDR3aa: CASSPRQGYDTEAFF; CDR3nt: TGTGCCAGCAGCCCCCGACAGGGTTACGACACTGAAGCTTTCTTT
d_gene: -; j_gene: TRBJ1-2; v_gene: TRBV5-1; len: 13; abundance: -; CDR3aa: CASSLVGTDGYTF; CDR3nt: TGCGCCAGCAGCTTGGTTGGGACGGATGGCTACACCTTC
d_gene: -; j_gene: TRBJ1-1; v_gene: TRBV20-1; len: 11; abundance: -; CDR3aa: CSAPVPLEAFF; CDR3nt: TGCAGTGCTCCAGTTCCGCTTGAAGCTTTCTTT
d_gene: TRBD1; j_gene: TRBJ1-3; v_gene: TRBV5-1; len: 17; abundance: -; CDR3aa: CASSRTGTGSSGNTIYF; CDR3nt: TGCGCCAGCAGCCGGACAGGGACAGGGAGCTCTGGAAACACCATATATTTT
d_gene: -; j_gene: TRBJ2-7; v_gene: TRBV2; len: 13; abundance: -; CDR3aa: CASTRTFSYEQYF; CDR3nt: TGTGCCAGCACCCGGACCTTCTCCTACGAGCAGTACTTC
d_gene: TRBD2; j_gene: TRBJ2-1; v_gene: TRBV7-2; len: 15; abundance: few; CDR3aa: CASRRAGPNYNEQFF; CDR3nt: TGTGCCAGCAGGCGAGCGGGACCCAACTACAATGAGCAGTTCTTC
d_gene: TRBD1; j_gene: TRBJ2-7; v_gene: TRBV4-3; len: 20; abundance: -; CDR3aa: CASSQDGGPGTGTLSYEQYF; CDR3nt: TGCGCCAGCAGCCAAGATGGTGGGCCCGGGACAGGCACACTTTCCTACGAGCAGTACTTC
d_gene: -; j_gene: TRBJ2-7; v_gene: TRBV11-3; len: 14; abundance: -; CDR3aa: CASSLYRESDEQYF; CDR3nt: TGTGCCAGCAGCTTGTACAGGGAATCCGACGAGCAGTACTTC
d_gene: -; j_gene: TRBJ1-5; v_gene: TRBV27; len: 13; abundance: -; CDR3aa: CASSEGGNQPQHF; CDR3nt: TGTGCCAGCAGTGAAGGTGGCAATCAGCCCCAGCATTTT
d_gene: -; j_gene: TRBJ1-2; v_gene: TRBV4-3; len: 13; abundance: -; CDR3aa: CASSQVSNYGYTF; CDR3nt: TGCGCCAGCAGCCAAGTATCTAACTATGGCTACACCTTC
d_gene: -; j_gene: TRBJ2-2; v_gene: TRBV7-8; len: 13; abundance: -; CDR3aa: CASSFKNTGELFF; CDR3nt: TGTGCCAGCAGCTTTAAGAACACCGGGGAGCTGTTTTTT
d_gene: TRBD1; j_gene: TRBJ1-2; v_gene: TRBV19; len: 14; abundance: -; CDR3aa: CASSMGQGTAGYTF; CDR3nt: TGTGCCAGTAGTATGGGACAGGGGACTGCTGGCTACACCTTC
d_gene: TRBD1; j_gene: TRBJ2-5; v_gene: TRBV9; len: 16; abundance: once; CDR3aa: CASSVWTGGGEETQYF; CDR3nt: TGTGCCAGCAGCGTTTGGACAGGGGGCGGAGAAGAGACCCAGTACTTC
d_gene: -; j_gene: TRBJ2-3; v_gene: TRBV27; len: 13; abundance: -; CDR3aa: CASSLTRHHTQYF; CDR3nt: TGTGCCAGCAGTCTAACCCGGCATCATACGCAGTATTTT
d_gene: -; j_gene: TRBJ2-7; v_gene: TRBV30; len: 13; abundance: -; CDR3aa: CAWSGLLTREQYF; CDR3nt: TGTGCCTGGTCGGGGCTCTTAACGCGCGAGCAGTACTTC
d_gene: -; j_gene: TRBJ2-3; v_gene: TRBV28; len: 12; abundance: few; CDR3aa: CASSGTSDTQYF; CDR3nt: TGTGCCAGCAGTGGGACGTCAGATACGCAGTATTTT
d_gene: -; j_gene: TRBJ2-5; v_gene: TRBV5-1; len: 14; abundance: -; CDR3aa: CASSLGQGKETQYF; CDR3nt: TGCGCCAGCAGCTTGGGGCAGGGGAAAGAGACCCAGTACTTC
d_gene: -; j_gene: TRBJ1-1; v_gene: TRBV10-1; len: 14; abundance: -; CDR3aa: CASSEGSAGQKAFF; CDR3nt: TGCGCCAGCAGTGAGGGTTCCGCGGGCCAAAAAGCTTTCTTT
d_gene: -; j_gene: TRBJ1-1; v_gene: TRBV27; len: 12; abundance: few; CDR3aa: CASSYENTEAFF; CDR3nt: TGTGCCAGCAGTTACGAGAACACTGAAGCTTTCTTT
d_gene: -; j_gene: TRBJ2-1; v_gene: TRBV18; len: 17; abundance: -; CDR3aa: CASSPQARIAVTDEQFF; CDR3nt: TGTGCCAGCTCACCACAAGCTCGGATAGCGGTTACAGATGAGCAGTTCTTC
d_gene: TRBD2; j_gene: TRBJ2-6; v_gene: TRBV6-1; len: 15; abundance: -; CDR3aa: CASSAREGGANVLTF; CDR3nt: TGTGCCAGCAGTGCACGGGAGGGAGGGGCCAACGTCCTGACTTTC